This TCR beta chain derives from a study of blood T cell repertoires in COVID-19. The overall study: Collection of acute and convalescent COVID-19 samples took place in the United States, Italy and Spain.

As processed by the authors: From reference gene primer amplification, estimates of nucleated cell counts were derived. Profiling relied on immunoSEQ multiplex PCR, and the TCRdb table lists in-frame clones only, not all of them. That table gives V, J and clone size, and the DNA gave D and trimming. This sample has just over 300,000 clones; over 75% occur once, and the top ten carry about 4.2%. Adults between about 18 and 89 years of age took part from approximately 24 US areas. Researchers sorted participants into cohorts using their self-reported clinical history. Germline CDR1 LNHDA, CDR2 SQIVND (reference sequence). Trimming removed 2 bases from V and 1 base from J, with 6 bases in between. CDR3 size: 14 residues.

V and J are TRBV19 and TRBJ2-1, with a tentative D call TRBD1 (6 bases). This clonotype originated in a man aged 25-45 years who had recovered from COVID-19. Sequenced material: PBMCs or T cells enriched from blood (not recorded which). The CDR3 DNA follows: TGTGCCAGTAGTATACAGGGGTCCTACAATGAGCAGTTCTTC. Encoded protein: CASSIQGSYNEQFF.